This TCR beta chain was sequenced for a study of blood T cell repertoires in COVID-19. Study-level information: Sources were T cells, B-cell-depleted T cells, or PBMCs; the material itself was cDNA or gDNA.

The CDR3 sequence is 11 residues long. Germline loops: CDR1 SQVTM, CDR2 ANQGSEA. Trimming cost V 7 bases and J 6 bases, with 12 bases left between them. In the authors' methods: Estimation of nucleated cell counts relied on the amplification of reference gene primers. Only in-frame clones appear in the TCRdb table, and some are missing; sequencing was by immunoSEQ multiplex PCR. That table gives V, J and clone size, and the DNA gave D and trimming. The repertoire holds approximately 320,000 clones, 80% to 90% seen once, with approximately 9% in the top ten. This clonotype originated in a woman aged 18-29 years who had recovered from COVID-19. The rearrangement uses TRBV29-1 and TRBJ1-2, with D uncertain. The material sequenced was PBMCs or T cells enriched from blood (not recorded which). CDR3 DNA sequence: TGCAGCGCCTGGGAGGACGATGGCTACACCTTC. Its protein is CSAWEDDGYTF.